The 3 T cell receptor beta chains below were found in one sample sequenced in a study of T cell responses to AZD1222 COVID-19 vaccine. The data were produced by immunoSEQ multiplex PCR, yet TCRdb's version contains in-frame clones alone and is incomplete. Of under 130,000 clones in the sample, around 94% were seen once. This specimen was peripheral blood, taken on day 0 of AZD1222 vaccination. These receptors originate from an adult in good health.

Comments on this clone: Other DNA sequences in the sample encode the same CDR3. The chain combines TRBV20-1 with TRBJ1-1, with a tentative D call TRBD1 (5 bases). CDR1 is DFQATT and CDR2 is SNEGSKA in the germline V gene (reference sequence). The CDR3 has 11 residues. V was trimmed by 0 bases and J by 6 bases, leaving 5 bases between them. For the CDR3, the DNA is TGCAGTGCTAGAGAGGGGGCTGAAGCTTTCTTT. Amino acid sequence: CSAREGAEAFF.

V and J are TRBV5-1 and TRBJ1-1; weak D call: TRBD1 (5 bases). Germline-derived CDR1 and CDR2 are SGHRS and YFSETQ. V lost 3 bases and J lost 1, with 7 bases in between. The CDR3 consists of 13 residues. The DNA of the CDR3 is TGCGCCAGCAGCTGGCAGGGGAACACTGAAGCTTTCTTT. Its protein product is CASSWQGNTEAFF.

The chain couples TRBV28 to TRBJ2-4; D ambiguous. V was clipped by 6 bases and J by 0 bases, with 18 bases between them. The germline CDR1 and CDR2 sequences are MDHEN and SYDVKM. This CDR3 contains 17 residues. Here the CDR3 reads CASSETDRFLAKNIQYF. CDR3 nucleotide sequence: TGTGCCAGCAGCGAAACCGACCGCTTCCTAGCCAAAAACATTCAGTACTTC.